Listed below are T cell receptor beta chains from one sample, sequenced in a study of early T cells in non-severe SARS-CoV-2 infection. TCRdb itself ran the 5' RACE reads through MiXCR, one entry per CDR3 protein. The sample has 24,000 or so distinct CDR3 sequences; roughly 6% are singletons. The sample comprised whole blood. These receptors all stem from an adult who was a healthcare worker with PCR-confirmed SARS-CoV-2 infection or an uninfected control (not recorded which). The CDR3 runs from the conserved cysteine through the conserved F or W. Each record gives: clone size, D gene, V gene, J gene, CDR3 DNA, CDR3 protein. A D gene is named only where the DNA matches it firmly. Expanded clones get a size class; other rows say once, few or many, or leave the size out.

clone size: many; D gene: NA; V gene: TRBV20-1; J gene: TRBJ1-4; CDR3 DNA: TGCAGTGCTAGACTACAGGGAGCTAATGAAAAACTGTTTTTT; CDR3 protein: CSARLQGANEKLFF
clone size: few; D gene: NA; V gene: TRBV29-1; J gene: TRBJ2-2; CDR3 DNA: TGCAGCTCGGCCGACACCGGGGAGCTGTTTTTT; CDR3 protein: CSSADTGELFF
clone size: few; D gene: TRBD1; V gene: TRBV11-2; J gene: TRBJ2-1; CDR3 DNA: TGTGCCAGCAGCTTAGAGACAGGGGGGTGGAATGAGCAGTTCTTC; CDR3 protein: CASSLETGGWNEQFF
clone size: many; D gene: NA; V gene: TRBV27; J gene: TRBJ1-1; CDR3 DNA: TGTGCCAGCAGTCTCTTGGGGGGTTACACTGAAGCTTTCTTT; CDR3 protein: CASSLLGGYTEAFF
clone size: many; D gene: NA; V gene: TRBV12-3/TRBV12-4; J gene: TRBJ1-3; CDR3 DNA: TGTGCCAGCAGTTTGCATGCTGGAAACACCATATATTTT; CDR3 protein: CASSLHAGNTIYF
clone size: NA; D gene: NA; V gene: TRBV10-3; J gene: TRBJ2-1; CDR3 DNA: TGTGCCATCAGCGACGAGGGGGGTGAGCAGTTCTTC; CDR3 protein: CAISDEGGEQFF
clone size: many; D gene: NA; V gene: TRBV12-3/TRBV12-4; J gene: TRBJ2-5; CDR3 DNA: TGTGCCAGCAGCCCAACAGGGTTGGAGACCCAGTACTTC; CDR3 protein: CASSPTGLETQYF
clone size: NA; D gene: TRBD1; V gene: TRBV18; J gene: TRBJ2-1; CDR3 DNA: TGTGCCAGCTCACCTCGCATTGGGACAGATATTTCAGGCGAGCAGTTCTTC; CDR3 protein: CASSPRIGTDISGEQFF
clone size: many; D gene: NA; V gene: TRBV19; J gene: TRBJ2-2; CDR3 DNA: TGTGCCAGTAGTATCATCAACACCGGGGAGCTGTTTTTT; CDR3 protein: CASSIINTGELFF
clone size: few; D gene: NA; V gene: TRBV7-9; J gene: TRBJ1-5; CDR3 DNA: TGTGCCAGCAGCTTCGGGGGGCAGCCCCAGCATTTT; CDR3 protein: CASSFGGQPQHF
clone size: many; D gene: TRBD1; V gene: TRBV28; J gene: TRBJ2-5; CDR3 DNA: TGTGCCAGCAGCTTGGGGCTGACAGGGGTCGGTGAGACCCAGTACTTC; CDR3 protein: CASSLGLTGVGETQYF
clone size: few; D gene: NA; V gene: TRBV6-6; J gene: TRBJ2-1; CDR3 DNA: TGTGCCAGCAGTTACCCGCCCCATGAGCAGTTCTTC; CDR3 protein: CASSYPPHEQFF
clone size: NA; D gene: NA; V gene: TRBV7-2; J gene: TRBJ1-6; CDR3 DNA: TGTGCCAGCAGTCCACAACAGGCGTACTATAATTCACCCCTCCACTTT; CDR3 protein: CASSPQQAYYNSPLHF
clone size: NA; D gene: NA; V gene: TRBV7-9; J gene: TRBJ1-4; CDR3 DNA: TGTGCCAGCAGCTCCCCGCCGGGGGCGGGGGCAACTAATGAAAAACTGTTTTTT; CDR3 protein: CASSSPPGAGATNEKLFF
clone size: NA; D gene: NA; V gene: TRBV12-3/TRBV12-4; J gene: TRBJ2-3; CDR3 DNA: TGTGCCAGCAGCCCGATCGGAGAGGGGAAGACAGATACGCAGTATTTT; CDR3 protein: CASSPIGEGKTDTQYF
clone size: few; D gene: TRBD1; V gene: TRBV19; J gene: TRBJ1-5; CDR3 DNA: TGTGCCAGTAGGGACAGGGGTAATCAGCCCCAGCATTTT; CDR3 protein: CASRDRGNQPQHF
clone size: NA; D gene: NA; V gene: TRBV6-5; J gene: TRBJ1-2; CDR3 DNA: TGTGCCAGCAGTACACCGCCCTGGGGCTACACCTTC; CDR3 protein: CASSTPPWGYTF
clone size: many; D gene: TRBD1; V gene: TRBV7-9; J gene: TRBJ1-1; CDR3 DNA: TGTGCCAGCAGCTTAACCACGGACAGGGTCCGAAAGTTCCTCACTGAAGCTTTCTTT; CDR3 protein: CASSLTTDRVRKFLTEAFF
clone size: many; D gene: NA; V gene: TRBV5-4; J gene: TRBJ2-3; CDR3 DNA: TGTGCCAGCAGCTTCCTTACAGATACGCAGTATTTT; CDR3 protein: CASSFLTDTQYF
clone size: many; D gene: NA; V gene: TRBV4-3; J gene: TRBJ1-2; CDR3 DNA: TGCGCCAGCAGCCCGGATAATGGAGGGCGTCCCTATGGCTACACCTTC; CDR3 protein: CASSPDNGGRPYGYTF
clone size: NA; D gene: NA; V gene: TRBV7-2; J gene: TRBJ1-5; CDR3 DNA: TGTGCCAGCAGCTTGGACCCTGGGTATCAGCCCCAGCATTTT; CDR3 protein: CASSLDPGYQPQHF
clone size: many; D gene: NA; V gene: TRBV9; J gene: TRBJ1-1; CDR3 DNA: TGTGCCAGCAGCGTAGGAGGCATTAACACTGAAGCTTTCTTT; CDR3 protein: CASSVGGINTEAFF
clone size: many; D gene: NA; V gene: TRBV6-2/TRBV6-3; J gene: TRBJ2-7; CDR3 DNA: TGTGCCAGCATGAGGGCGGATAGACCCTACGAGCAGTACTTC; CDR3 protein: CASMRADRPYEQYF
clone size: few; D gene: NA; V gene: TRBV6-2/TRBV6-3; J gene: TRBJ2-7; CDR3 DNA: TGTGCCAGCAGGGCGATTGCCTACGAGCAGTACTTC; CDR3 protein: CASRAIAYEQYF
clone size: NA; D gene: NA; V gene: TRBV21-1; J gene: TRBJ2-7; CDR3 DNA: TGTGCCAGCAGCAAAAAGTGGACAGGGCCAACCTACGAGCAGTACTTC; CDR3 protein: CASSKKWTGPTYEQYF
clone size: few; D gene: NA; V gene: TRBV28; J gene: TRBJ2-3; CDR3 DNA: TGTGCCAGCAGTCCCCTCCGTGGGGCAGATACGCAGTATTTT; CDR3 protein: CASSPLRGADTQYF
clone size: few; D gene: NA; V gene: TRBV11-2; J gene: TRBJ1-4; CDR3 DNA: TGTGCCAGCAGCGCTCAAAATGAAAAACTGTTTTTT; CDR3 protein: CASSAQNEKLFF
clone size: many; D gene: TRBD1; V gene: TRBV5-5; J gene: TRBJ1-2; CDR3 DNA: TGTGCCAGCAGCACCATAGGGGGCAAGGATGGCTACACCTTC; CDR3 protein: CASSTIGGKDGYTF
clone size: NA; D gene: NA; V gene: TRBV12-3/TRBV12-4; J gene: TRBJ1-1; CDR3 DNA: TGTGCCAGCAGTCAGCTGGGAAACACTGAAGCTTTCTTT; CDR3 protein: CASSQLGNTEAFF
clone size: medium-sized; D gene: NA; V gene: TRBV7-9; J gene: TRBJ2-3; CDR3 DNA: TGTGCCAGCAGCTTAGCAAGCACAGATACGCAGTATTTT; CDR3 protein: CASSLASTDTQYF
clone size: many; D gene: NA; V gene: TRBV11-1; J gene: TRBJ2-2; CDR3 DNA: TGTGCCAGCAGCTTACGGACCACCGGGGAGCTGTTTTTT; CDR3 protein: CASSLRTTGELFF
clone size: medium-sized; D gene: NA; V gene: TRBV5-4; J gene: TRBJ2-7; CDR3 DNA: TGTGCCAGCAGCTTGGAACAGGGACACTCCTACGAGCAGTACTTC; CDR3 protein: CASSLEQGHSYEQYF
clone size: NA; D gene: TRBD1; V gene: TRBV29-1; J gene: TRBJ2-1; CDR3 DNA: TGCAGCGGAGAACAGGGGAAAGCCTACAATGAGCAGTTCTTC; CDR3 protein: CSGEQGKAYNEQFF
clone size: few; D gene: NA; V gene: TRBV28; J gene: TRBJ2-5; CDR3 DNA: TGTGCCAGCAGTTTCCCGGGGGACCACATCAGAGAGACCCAGTACTTC; CDR3 protein: CASSFPGDHIRETQYF
clone size: NA; D gene: TRBD2; V gene: TRBV7-6; J gene: TRBJ2-2; CDR3 DNA: TGTGCCAGCAGCCCGGGACTATACCACAGGGAGCTGTTTTTT; CDR3 protein: CASSPGLYHRELFF
clone size: many; D gene: NA; V gene: TRBV15; J gene: TRBJ2-2; CDR3 DNA: TGTGCCACCAGCAGAGATTTGGGTCTCACCGGGGAGCTGTTTTTT; CDR3 protein: CATSRDLGLTGELFF
clone size: many; D gene: TRBD1; V gene: TRBV7-6; J gene: TRBJ2-7; CDR3 DNA: TGTGCCAGCAGCTTCTCCGGGACAGGACCTTACGAGCAGTACTTC; CDR3 protein: CASSFSGTGPYEQYF
clone size: few; D gene: TRBD1; V gene: TRBV10-2; J gene: TRBJ1-1; CDR3 DNA: TGCGCCAGCAGTGCAGGGGGCACTGAAGCTTTCTTT; CDR3 protein: CASSAGGTEAFF
clone size: many; D gene: TRBD1; V gene: TRBV20-1; J gene: TRBJ1-5; CDR3 DNA: TGCAGTGCTAGAGCTCCCGGGACAGCCAATCAGCCCCAGCATTTT; CDR3 protein: CSARAPGTANQPQHF
clone size: few; D gene: NA; V gene: TRBV28; J gene: TRBJ2-7; CDR3 DNA: TGTGCCAGCAGCACTAACCAAGAGCAGTACTTC; CDR3 protein: CASSTNQEQYF
clone size: few; D gene: NA; V gene: TRBV7-9; J gene: TRBJ2-7; CDR3 DNA: TGTGCCAGCAGCTTAGCCGGGACACATCTCGAGCAGTACTTC; CDR3 protein: CASSLAGTHLEQYF
clone size: many; D gene: TRBD1; V gene: TRBV18; J gene: TRBJ2-7; CDR3 DNA: TGTGCCAGCTCACGACAGGGTAACGAGCAGTACTTC; CDR3 protein: CASSRQGNEQYF
clone size: many; D gene: NA; V gene: TRBV2; J gene: TRBJ1-6; CDR3 DNA: TGTGCCAGCAGTGAAGGAGGGGGTTCACCCCTCCACTTT; CDR3 protein: CASSEGGGSPLHF
clone size: many; D gene: NA; V gene: TRBV7-8; J gene: TRBJ1-5; CDR3 DNA: TGTGCCAGCAGCGACGACAAGATCAATCAGCCCCAGCATTTT; CDR3 protein: CASSDDKINQPQHF
clone size: few; D gene: TRBD1; V gene: TRBV27; J gene: TRBJ2-7; CDR3 DNA: TGTGCCAGCAGTTTCTTAACCGGGCAGGGGGCTTTGGACGAGCAGTACTTC; CDR3 protein: CASSFLTGQGALDEQYF
clone size: many; D gene: TRBD1; V gene: TRBV6-6; J gene: TRBJ2-1; CDR3 DNA: TGTGCCAGCAGTTCCCGCCGGGACAGGGGCTACAATGAGCAGTTCTTC; CDR3 protein: CASSSRRDRGYNEQFF
clone size: few; D gene: NA; V gene: TRBV11-2; J gene: TRBJ2-3; CDR3 DNA: TGTGCCAGCAATCATCCGGGACCATACACAGATACGCAGTATTTT; CDR3 protein: CASNHPGPYTDTQYF
clone size: few; D gene: NA; V gene: TRBV5-1; J gene: TRBJ2-2; CDR3 DNA: TGCGCCAGCAGCCGCCCCGTGTCGGGCGGGGAGCTGTTTTTT; CDR3 protein: CASSRPVSGGELFF
clone size: medium-sized; D gene: NA; V gene: TRBV7-6; J gene: TRBJ1-2; CDR3 DNA: TGTGCCACTATGAAACGGATTCTAGCTAACTATGGCTACACCTTC; CDR3 protein: CATMKRILANYGYTF
clone size: many; D gene: NA; V gene: TRBV7-8; J gene: TRBJ2-7; CDR3 DNA: TGTGCCAGCAGCTTCGACCGATCCTACGAGCAGTACTTC; CDR3 protein: CASSFDRSYEQYF
clone size: few; D gene: TRBD1; V gene: TRBV7-6; J gene: TRBJ2-7; CDR3 DNA: TGTGCCAGCAGCTTAGGCCGGACAGGGGTCGACGAGCAGTACTTC; CDR3 protein: CASSLGRTGVDEQYF